One sample yielded the 3 T cell receptor beta chains listed below, sequenced in a study of PD-1 blockade in classical Hodgkin lymphoma. Produced via immunoSEQ multiplex PCR; TCRdb's table is partial and in-frame only. The data show more than 45,000 clones, around two thirds seen once. All the patients suffered relapse after autologous stem cell transplantation, and brentuximab vedotin exposure differed. The specimen comprised peripheral blood mononuclear cells (PBMCs), sampled before the second cycle of nivolumab. These receptors all stem from a human donor with classical Hodgkin lymphoma.

This chain links TRBV6-5 with TRBJ1-5, with D possibly TRBD1 on 5 matching bases. Trimming cost V 6 bases and J 10 bases, with 19 bases left between them. CDR3 size: 14 residues. The germline V gene has CDR1 MNHEY and CDR2 SVGAGI. The CDR3 DNA reads TGTGCCAGCAGGCCGACAGCCACATTCTTCCCCCAGCATTTT. Translated: CASRPTATFFPQHF.

This sequence joins TRBV7-3 and TRBJ1-2, with D hard to call. Germline V gene data show CDR1 as SGHTA and CDR2 as FQGTGA. Trimming took off 7 bases at V and 4 bases at J, with 13 bases between the two ends. The CDR3 contains 13 residues. Here the CDR3 reads CASTPSPGYGYTF. The CDR3 bases are TGTGCCAGCACCCCAAGCCCGGGCTATGGCTACACCTTC.

This sequence joins TRBV6-5 and TRBJ2-7, with D possibly TRBD2 on 5 matching bases. In germline, CDR1 is MNHEY, CDR2 SVGAGI. This CDR3 is 14 amino acids long. The V end was cut by 4 bases, the J end by 2 bases, with 12 bases between. CDR3 bases: TGTGCCAGCAGTTCCCCCGCCGGGGCCTACGAGCAGTACTTC. It specifies CASSSPAGAYEQYF.